Presented here are 30 T cell receptor beta chains from one specimen sequenced in a study of follicular helper T cells after annual influenza vaccination. Profiled with immunoSEQ multiplex PCR; TCRdb holds only in-frame clones, not every one. The repertoire includes about 5,600 clones, more than 70% of them detected once, and 2.5% to 3% sits in the top ten. Time point specified: 2015-2016 season, 7 days after influenza vaccination. The material sequenced was CXCR5+ CD38- circulating T follicular helper cells from blood, taken 7 days after influenza vaccination. Subset meaning: circulating Tfh, non-naive CD4+CXCR5+PD-1+ (ICOS+CD38+ or ICOS-CD38-). These receptors all come from an adult who received the influenza vaccine.

In this sample, this clone turned up once. The rearrangement links TRBV5-1 to TRBJ1-4, with D perhaps matching TRBD1 (5 bases). The V gene lost 0 bases and the J gene lost 0 bases, with 12 bases spanning the gap. The CDR3 totals 17 residues. Germline CDR1 is SGHRS and CDR2 is YFSETQ. Here the CDR3 reads CASSLGEGTATNEKLFF. The CDR3 nucleotides read TGCGCCAGCAGCTTGGGAGAGGGGACCGCAACTAATGAAAAACTGTTTTTT.

The chain links TRBV11-2 to TRBJ1-3; no clear D gene. This CDR3 is built from 15 residues. V dropped 2 bases and J dropped 0 bases, with 8 bases sitting between them. The V gene's germline CDR1 is SGHAT and CDR2 FQNNGV. CDR3 amino acids: CASSLKADSGNTIYF. CDR3 bases: TGTGCCAGCAGCTTAAAGGCAGACTCTGGAAACACCATATATTTT.

This clone was picked up one time. J is TRBJ2-1 and V is TRBV2, with D uncertain. V lost 6 bases and J lost 3, with 12 bases in between. Germline CDR1 is SNHLY and CDR2 is FYNNEI. CDR3 length: 14 amino acids. The CDR3 DNA sequence: TGTGCCAGCAGAGGCAGGCCTATCTACAATGAGCAGTTCTTC. It translates to CASRGRPIYNEQFF.

This rearrangement joins TRBV14 to TRBJ1-2; D not certain. CDR1 is SGHDN and CDR2 is FVKESK in the germline V gene. V shed 5 bases and J shed 4 bases, with 11 bases lying between them. There are 13 residues in the CDR3. CDR3 amino acids: CASSDRGSYGYTF. DNA for the CDR3: TGTGCCAGCAGCGATCGAGGGTCCTATGGCTACACCTTC. The complete variable domain, with remaining parts taken from reference TRBV14 and TRBJ1-2, reads EAGVTQFPSHSVIEKGQTVTLRCDPISGHDNLYWYRRVMGKEIKFLLHFVKESKQDESGMPNNRFLAERTGGTYSTLKVQPAELEDSGVYFCASSDRGSYGYTFGSGTRLTVV.

This clone appeared a few times. The chain carries TRBV30 and TRBJ1-2, with D maybe TRBD1 (5 bases). This CDR3 region has 12 residues. The V gene lost 4 bases and the J gene lost 6 bases, with 12 bases spanning the gap. Per germline, CDR1 GTSNPN and CDR2 SVGIG (reference sequence). DNA for the CDR3: TGTGCCTGGACCGCAGGGTTCGATGGCTACACCTTC. Protein product: CAWTAGFDGYTF.

As for this clone: A junction boundary mismatches the germline segment, possibly from a read error. Other DNA sequences in this sample translate to the same CDR3. V is TRBV4-3 and J is TRBJ1-4, with D perhaps TRBD1 (5 bases). The germline gives CDR1 LGHNA, CDR2 YSLEER. The CDR3 extends over 13 amino acids. CDR3 nucleotide sequence: TGCGCTAGCAGCCAAGGGGTTAGGGAAAAACTGTTTTTT. This gives the protein CASSQGVREKLFF.

The gene calls are TRBV11-2 and TRBJ2-1, with unresolved D. From germline, CDR1 is SGHAT and CDR2 FQNNGV. Deletions cut 5 bases from V and 6 bases from J, with 11 bases between. This CDR3 region has 13 residues. This chain's CDR3 is CASSVPPGNEQFF. CDR3 bases: TGTGCCAGCAGCGTCCCGCCTGGCAATGAGCAGTTCTTC.

This sequence joins TRBV29-1 and TRBJ1-2; D not resolved. V lost 2 bases and J lost 7, with 14 bases in between. CDR1 is SQVTM and CDR2 is ANQGSEA in the germline V gene. The CDR3 runs 13 residues. CDR3 residues: CSVEISESPGYTF. CDR3 nucleotides: TGCAGCGTTGAAATAAGTGAGAGTCCTGGCTACACCTTC.

Written as DNA, the CDR3 is TGTGCCAGCAGCCCGGGGGCAGGCTCTCCTAACGAGCAGTACTTC. It yields the protein CASSPGAGSPNEQYF. V gene TRBV6-6 combines with J gene TRBJ2-7; either TRBD1 or TRBD2 may fit D (6 bases each). The V gene lost 6 bases and the J gene lost 5 bases, with 20 bases spanning the gap. CDR3 length: 15 residues. CDR1 and CDR2 (germline): MNHNY, SVGAGI (reference sequence).

The V gene is TRBV6-5, the J gene TRBJ2-7, with TRBD1 matching over 8 bases. Germline values: CDR1 MNHEY, CDR2 SVGAGI. The V gene end was trimmed by 7 bases and the J gene end by 0 bases; junction bases not matched to a gene: 2. This CDR3 is built from 13 residues. CDR3 amino acids: CASTGQGSYEQYF. CDR3 DNA: TGTGCCAGCACCGGACAGGGCTCCTACGAGCAGTACTTC.

V usage is TRBV4-3 and J usage is TRBJ2-1; D gene uncertain. Per germline, CDR1 LGHNA and CDR2 YSLEER. V dropped 3 bases and J dropped 4 bases, with 7 bases sitting between them. The CDR3 totals 13 residues. The CDR3 reads CASSQELYNEQFF. CDR3 bases: TGCGCCAGCAGCCAGGAACTATACAATGAGCAGTTCTTC.

V usage is TRBV28 and J usage is TRBJ1-5; 11 nucleotides match TRBD1. Germline lookup yields CDR1 MDHEN and CDR2 SYDVKM. The junction had 7 bases not matched to a gene; V was cut back by 2 bases and J by 4 bases. This CDR3 has 17 residues. CDR3 sequence: CASSLQGQGVGNQPQHF. The CDR3, as DNA: TGTGCCAGCAGTTTACAGGGACAGGGGGTAGGGAATCAGCCCCAGCATTTT.

The chain has TRBV5-1 and TRBJ1-5, with a tentative D call TRBD1 (6 bases). The CDR3 is made up of 14 amino acids. CDR1 and CDR2 from the germline V gene are SGHRS and YFSETQ. V dropped 1 base and J dropped 3 bases, with 8 bases sitting between them. The CDR3 DNA sequence: TGCGCCAGCAGCTTGTCAGGGGACAATCAGCCCCAGCATTTT. This encodes CASSLSGDNQPQHF.

The chain joins TRBV18 to TRBJ1-1; 7 nucleotides agree with TRBD1. In germline, CDR1 is KGHSH, CDR2 LQKENI. V trimming: 5 bases; J trimming: 5 bases; junction bases outside the gene matches: 8. The CDR3 loop spans 14 amino acids. Here the CDR3 reads CASSFGQAGTEAFF. In DNA form, the CDR3 reads TGTGCCAGCTCATTTGGACAGGCGGGGACTGAAGCTTTCTTT.

This clone occurred a few times. V usage is TRBV7-2 and J usage is TRBJ2-7; 9 nucleotides line up with TRBD1. Germline CDR1 SGHTA, CDR2 FQGNSA. Losses at the gene ends were 5 bases for V and 1 base for J; bases not matched to a gene: 6. The CDR3 totals 15 residues. This chain's CDR3 is CASSAPGQGSYEQYF. CDR3 nucleotides: TGTGCCAGCAGCGCTCCGGGACAGGGTTCCTACGAGCAGTACTTC.

The V call is TRBV2, the J call TRBJ1-5, with a possible D match to TRBD1 (5 bases). This CDR3 region has 13 residues. V lost 6 bases and J lost 6, with 12 bases in between. Per the germline V gene, CDR1 is SNHLY and CDR2 is FYNNEI. CDR3 residues: CASSNQGTQPQHF. In nucleotides, the CDR3 is TGTGCCAGCAGCAATCAGGGAACTCAGCCCCAGCATTTT.

This chain uses TRBV18 with TRBJ1-1; 11 bases map to TRBD1. The CDR3 has 15 residues. V was pared by 3 bases and J by 2 bases, with 2 bases of the junction left unmatched. Germline V CDR1 and CDR2: KGHSH, LQKENI. The CDR3 DNA is TGTGCCAGCTCACCCAGGACAGGGGGCAACACTGAAGCTTTCTTT. It codes for CASSPRTGGNTEAFF.

This chain uses TRBV19 with TRBJ1-5; TRBD1 matches at 7 bases. V was pared by 7 bases and J by 7 bases, with 7 bases of the junction left unmatched. Germline CDR1 and CDR2: LNHDA and SQIVND (reference sequence). The CDR3 runs to 13 residues. The CDR3: CASNTGVKQPQHF. In DNA, the CDR3 is TGTGCCAGTAACACAGGGGTGAAACAGCCCCAGCATTTT.

CDR3 residues: CASSPRLFF. The CDR3, as DNA: TGTGCCAGCAGTCCACGTCTGTTTTTT. The chain employs TRBV28 and TRBJ2-2; D is undetermined. Germline V gene data show CDR1 as MDHEN and CDR2 as SYDVKM. V was trimmed by 5 bases and J by 14 bases, leaving 6 bases between them. This CDR3 has 9 residues.

The CDR3: CASSVATGDTGELFF. The DNA for the CDR3 is TGTGCCAGCAGCGTAGCTACAGGGGACACCGGGGAGCTGTTTTTT. This chain connects TRBV9 to TRBJ2-2; 7 bases fit TRBD1. The CDR3 sequence is 15 residues long. CDR1 and CDR2 (germline): SGDLS, YYNGEE. The V segment lost 0 bases and the J segment 3 bases; nucleotides outside the gene matches: 2.

The chain links TRBV2 to TRBJ1-4; D remains unclear. Trimming left V 4 bases short and J 7 bases short, with 13 bases between. The CDR3 has 14 amino acids. In germline, CDR1 is SNHLY, CDR2 FYNNEI. The CDR3 DNA reads TGTGCCAGCAGTGGGGTGGCCGGCGGTGAAAAACTGTTTTTT. It yields the protein CASSGVAGGEKLFF.

V and J are TRBV7-2 and TRBJ1-5; D is possibly TRBD1 (5 bases). Deletions cut 1 base from V and 6 bases from J, with 16 bases between. Per the germline V gene, CDR1 is SGHTA and CDR2 is FQGNSA. The CDR3 is 16 amino acids. CDR3: CASSLEVMGPGQPQHF. Here the CDR3 DNA reads TGTGCCAGCAGCTTAGAAGTCATGGGGCCCGGTCAGCCCCAGCATTTT.

This clone was counted a few times. The chain carries TRBV4-1 and TRBJ1-5, with 9 bases fitting TRBD1. With V trimmed by 3 bases and J by 7 bases, 4 bases remained unmatched. This CDR3 has 14 amino acids. Germline CDR1 is MGHRA and CDR2 is YSYEKL. As DNA, the CDR3 is TGCGCCAGCAGCCAGAGACAGGGGGAACAGCCCCAGCATTTT. Its protein product is CASSQRQGEQPQHF.

The rearrangement links TRBV7-3 to TRBJ2-1; D perhaps matches TRBD2 (7 bases). Trimming removed 5 bases at V and 9 bases at J, with 17 bases between. Germline V CDR1 and CDR2: SGHTA, FQGTGA. The length of the CDR3 is 14 residues. The CDR3 DNA sequence: TGTGCCAGCAGCCAAGACCTGGGGGGGCGTGAGCAGTTCTTC. Protein: CASSQDLGGREQFF.

This clone was recorded only once. V usage is TRBV27 and J usage is TRBJ1-3, with D possibly matching TRBD1 (5 bases). V was shortened by 7 bases and J by 4 bases, with 14 bases between the two germline ends. CDR1 and CDR2 from the germline V gene are MNHEY and SMNVEV (reference sequence). This CDR3 has 14 amino acids. This CDR3 reads CASKGQGDGNTIYF. The DNA for the CDR3 is TGTGCCAGCAAAGGGCAGGGTGACGGAAACACCATATATTTT.

V and J are TRBV9 and TRBJ1-3; no definite D call. This CDR3 is 14 amino acids long. Trimming left V 0 bases short and J 2 bases short, with 6 bases between. CDR1 is SGDLS and CDR2 is YYNGEE in the germline V gene. CDR3 amino acids: CASSVDDTGNTIYF. CDR3 DNA: TGTGCCAGCAGCGTAGATGATACTGGAAACACCATATATTTT. Drawing the rest from reference TRBV9 and TRBJ1-3, the complete variable domain is DSGVTQTPKHLITATGQRVTLRCSPRSGDLSVYWYQQSLDQGLQFLIQYYNGEERAKGNILERFSAQQFPDLHSELNLSSLELGDSALYFCASSVDDTGNTIYFGEGSWLTVV.

The V gene is TRBV6-5, the J gene TRBJ2-5; the match to TRBD1 covers 7 bases. CDR3 length: 13 amino acids. Germline V CDR1 and CDR2: MNHEY, SVGAGI. After removal of 6 bases from V and 5 bases from J, the junction contained 6 bases not matched to a gene. CDR3 loop: CASSQTGLETQYF. The CDR3 region has the DNA TGTGCCAGCAGCCAGACAGGGTTGGAGACCCAGTACTTC.

The genes are TRBV7-2 and TRBJ1-4; D possibly corresponds to TRBD1 (5 bases). V lost 1 base and J 4 bases, leaving 7 bases between the germline ends. The CDR3 has 14 residues. CDR1 is SGHTA, CDR2 FQGNSA, per germline. The CDR3 sequence: CASSLGGFNEKLFF. DNA of the CDR3: TGTGCCAGCAGCTTAGGGGGGTTTAATGAAAAACTGTTTTTT.

V gene TRBV7-2 combines with J gene TRBJ2-2, with a tentative D call TRBD1 (5 bases). The CDR3 has 12 residues. CDR1 is SGHTA, CDR2 FQGNSA, per germline. Trimming stripped 4 bases from V and 8 bases from J, with 8 bases between. The DNA for the CDR3 is TGTGCCAGCAGCTCAGGGTCGGGGGAGCTGTTTTTT. This encodes CASSSGSGELFF.

This clone was seen only a few times. The CDR3 nucleotides read TGTGCCAGTAGTGTGACAGGGGCGGGACAGCCCCAGCATTTT. It encodes CASSVTGAGQPQHF. The V and J genes are TRBV19 and TRBJ1-5, with 8 bases lining up with TRBD1. The J segment lost 7 bases and the V segment lost 5 bases, leaving 7 bases of the junction unmatched. Germline values: CDR1 LNHDA, CDR2 SQIVND (reference sequence). The CDR3 has 14 residues.